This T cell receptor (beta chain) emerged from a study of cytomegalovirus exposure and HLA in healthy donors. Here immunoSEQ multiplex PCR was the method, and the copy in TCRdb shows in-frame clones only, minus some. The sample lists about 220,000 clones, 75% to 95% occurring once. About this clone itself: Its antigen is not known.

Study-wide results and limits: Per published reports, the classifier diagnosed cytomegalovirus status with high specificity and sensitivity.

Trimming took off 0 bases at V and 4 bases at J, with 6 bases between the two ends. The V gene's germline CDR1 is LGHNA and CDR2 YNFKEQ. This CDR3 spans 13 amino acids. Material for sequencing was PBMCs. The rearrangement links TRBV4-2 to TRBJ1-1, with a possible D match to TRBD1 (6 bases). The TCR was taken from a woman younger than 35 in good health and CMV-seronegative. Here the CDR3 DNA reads TGTGCCAGCAGCCAAGACAGGGGCACTGAAGCTTTCTTT. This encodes CASSQDRGTEAFF.